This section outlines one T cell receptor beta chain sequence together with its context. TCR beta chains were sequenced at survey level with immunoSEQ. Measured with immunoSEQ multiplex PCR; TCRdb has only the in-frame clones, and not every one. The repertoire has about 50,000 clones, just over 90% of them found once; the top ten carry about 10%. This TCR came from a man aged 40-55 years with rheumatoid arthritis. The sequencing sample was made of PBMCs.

The CDR3 loop reads CASSLPPGQGIYGYTF. The CDR3 DNA reads TGTGCCAGTAGTCTACCCCCGGGACAGGGTATCTATGGCTACACCTTC. This chain connects TRBV19 to TRBJ1-2; TRBD1 aligns across 9 bases. This CDR3 spans 16 amino acids. CDR1 LNHDA and CDR2 SQIVND come from the germline V gene (reference sequence). V shed 5 bases and J 4 bases; nucleotides not matched to a gene: 11.